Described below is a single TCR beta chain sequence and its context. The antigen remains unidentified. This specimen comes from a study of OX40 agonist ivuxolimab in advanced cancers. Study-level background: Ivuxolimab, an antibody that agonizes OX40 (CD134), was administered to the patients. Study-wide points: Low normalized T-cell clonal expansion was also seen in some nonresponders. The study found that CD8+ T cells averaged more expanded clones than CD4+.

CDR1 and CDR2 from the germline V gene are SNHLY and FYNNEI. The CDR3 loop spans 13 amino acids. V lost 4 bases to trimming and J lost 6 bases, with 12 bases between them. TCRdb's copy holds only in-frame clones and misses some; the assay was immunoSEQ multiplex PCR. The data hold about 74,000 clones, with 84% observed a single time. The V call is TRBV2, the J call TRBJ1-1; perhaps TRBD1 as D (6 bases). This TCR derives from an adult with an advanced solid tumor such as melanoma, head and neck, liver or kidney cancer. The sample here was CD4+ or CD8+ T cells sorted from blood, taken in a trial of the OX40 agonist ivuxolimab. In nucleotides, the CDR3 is TGTGCCAGCAGTGCACAGGGTTACGCTGAAGCTTTCTTT. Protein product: CASSAQGYAEAFF.